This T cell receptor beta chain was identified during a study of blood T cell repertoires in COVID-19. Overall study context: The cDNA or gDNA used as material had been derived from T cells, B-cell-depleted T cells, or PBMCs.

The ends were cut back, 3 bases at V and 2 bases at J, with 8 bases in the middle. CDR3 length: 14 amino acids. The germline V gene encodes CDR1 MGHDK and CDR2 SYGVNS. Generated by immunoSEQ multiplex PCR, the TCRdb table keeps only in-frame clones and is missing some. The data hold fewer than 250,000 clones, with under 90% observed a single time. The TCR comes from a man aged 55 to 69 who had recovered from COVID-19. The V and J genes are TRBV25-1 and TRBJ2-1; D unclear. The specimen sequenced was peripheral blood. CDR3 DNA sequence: TGTGCCAGCAGTGATGCAGTAACCTACAATGAGCAGTTCTTC. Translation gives CASSDAVTYNEQFF.